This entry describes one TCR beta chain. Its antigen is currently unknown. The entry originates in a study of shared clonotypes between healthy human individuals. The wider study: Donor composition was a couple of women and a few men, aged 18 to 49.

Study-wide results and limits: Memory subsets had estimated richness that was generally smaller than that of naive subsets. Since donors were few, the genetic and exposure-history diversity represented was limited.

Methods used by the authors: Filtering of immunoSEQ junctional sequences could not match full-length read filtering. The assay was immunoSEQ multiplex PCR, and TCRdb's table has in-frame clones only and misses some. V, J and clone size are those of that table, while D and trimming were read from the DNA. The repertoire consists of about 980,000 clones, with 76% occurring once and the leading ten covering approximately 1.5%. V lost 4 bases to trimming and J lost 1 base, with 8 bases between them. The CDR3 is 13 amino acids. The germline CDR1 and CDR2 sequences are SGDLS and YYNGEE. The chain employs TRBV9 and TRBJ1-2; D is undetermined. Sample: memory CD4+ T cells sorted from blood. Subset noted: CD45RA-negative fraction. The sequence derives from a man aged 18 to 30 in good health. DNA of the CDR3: TGTGCCAGCAGCTCCCCAGTTAACTATGGCTACACCTTC. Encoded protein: CASSSPVNYGYTF.